This T cell receptor (beta chain) stems from a study of T cell responses to AZD1222 COVID-19 vaccine. Germline CDR1 is SNHLY and CDR2 is FYNNEI. Trimming took off 1 base at V and 3 bases at J, with 16 bases between the two ends. The CDR3 consists of 17 residues. Data came from immunoSEQ multiplex PCR; TCRdb stores just in-frame clones and leaves some out. The profile shows 100,000 to 150,000 clones, approximately 90% of them singletons. The sequence derives from an adult in good health. Material: peripheral blood, obtained on day 0 of AZD1222 vaccination. The chain is built from TRBV2 and TRBJ1-5; D might be TRBD1 (5 bases). Written as DNA, the CDR3 is TGTGCCAGCAGTGAAGGGTTGTCAGGGTACCACAATCAGCCCCAGCATTTT. Its translation is CASSEGLSGYHNQPQHF.